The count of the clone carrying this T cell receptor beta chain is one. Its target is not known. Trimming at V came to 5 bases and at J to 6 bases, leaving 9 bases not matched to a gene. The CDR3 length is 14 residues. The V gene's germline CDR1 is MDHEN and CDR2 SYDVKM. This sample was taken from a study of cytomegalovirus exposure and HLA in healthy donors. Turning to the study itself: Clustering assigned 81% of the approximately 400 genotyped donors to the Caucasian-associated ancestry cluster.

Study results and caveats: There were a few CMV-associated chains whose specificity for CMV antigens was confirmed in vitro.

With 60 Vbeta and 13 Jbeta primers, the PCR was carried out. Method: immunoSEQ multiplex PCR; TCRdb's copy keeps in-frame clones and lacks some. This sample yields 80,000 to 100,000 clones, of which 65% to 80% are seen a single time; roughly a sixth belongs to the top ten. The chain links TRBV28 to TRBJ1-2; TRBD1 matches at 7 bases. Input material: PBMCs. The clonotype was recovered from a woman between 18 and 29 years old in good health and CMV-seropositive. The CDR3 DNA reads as TGTGCCAGCAGTCCAACCGGGACAGCTGATGGCTACACCTTC. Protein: CASSPTGTADGYTF.